This record covers a single TCR beta chain. Antigen specificity is unknown. J was trimmed by 9 bases and V by 4 bases; bases with no gene match: 3. The CDR3 contains 15 residues. Germline V gives CDR1 SGHDN, CDR2 FVKESK. Only one heparinised blood draw was taken per donor, and its volume averaged about 120 mL. Sorting produced populations that all topped 95% purity. This entry comes from a study of beta chain features in type 1 diabetes. Expressed TCRB transcripts got sequenced, as all isolated RNA was reverse transcribed. Reads for stem cell-like memory T cell samples averaged around 1 million. Assay: immunoSEQ multiplex PCR; the TCRdb copy retains only in-frame clones and omits some. The sample lists over 20,000 clones; roughly half were seen once. Study-wide points: TCRB CDR3s from Type 1 diabetes patients were moderately but significantly shorter in all four CD4+ subsets. In patients and controls equally, PCR might favor templates that are shorter.

The rearrangement uses TRBV14 and TRBJ2-1, with TRBD2 matching over 16 bases. The material sequenced was stem cell memory CD4+ T cells from blood. The receptor comes from a man aged 30-40 years with type 1 diabetes. The CDR3 nucleotides are TGTGCCAGCAGCCCTGGGACTAGCGGGAGGGTTGAGCAGTTCTTC. This codes for CASSPGTSGRVEQFF.